This T cell receptor beta chain comes out of a study of T cells in Graves' hyperthyroidism and ophthalmopathy. V was shortened by 2 bases and J by 3 bases, with 19 bases between the two germline ends. Per the germline V gene, CDR1 is MNHEY and CDR2 is SMNVEV (reference sequence). This CDR3 has 18 amino acids. The hyperthyroidism patients had all been newly diagnosed, and their disease duration was under 2 months. Their ages ranged from 18 to 65 years. PBMCs were collected from an approximately 10 ml volume of fresh peripheral blood. TCR beta CDR3 sequences were amplified from RNA transcripts. An initial round of RT-PCR targeting the TCR CDR3 relied on the HTBI primer set. From the multiplex PCR reads, TCRdb called clonotypes with MiXCR, one entry per CDR3 protein. The data hold about 290,000 distinct CDR3 sequences, with roughly 15% observed a single time. This clonotype was found a few times.

The sample taken for sequencing was blood. The rearrangement uses TRBV27 and TRBJ2-2; the D is unclear. This TCR came from a woman in her 40s with Graves' hyperthyroidism. CDR3 protein: CASSLEYDTTVHTGELFF. CDR3 DNA sequence: TGTGCCAGCAGTTTAGAATACGACACCACGGTCCACACCGGGGAGCTGTTTTTT.